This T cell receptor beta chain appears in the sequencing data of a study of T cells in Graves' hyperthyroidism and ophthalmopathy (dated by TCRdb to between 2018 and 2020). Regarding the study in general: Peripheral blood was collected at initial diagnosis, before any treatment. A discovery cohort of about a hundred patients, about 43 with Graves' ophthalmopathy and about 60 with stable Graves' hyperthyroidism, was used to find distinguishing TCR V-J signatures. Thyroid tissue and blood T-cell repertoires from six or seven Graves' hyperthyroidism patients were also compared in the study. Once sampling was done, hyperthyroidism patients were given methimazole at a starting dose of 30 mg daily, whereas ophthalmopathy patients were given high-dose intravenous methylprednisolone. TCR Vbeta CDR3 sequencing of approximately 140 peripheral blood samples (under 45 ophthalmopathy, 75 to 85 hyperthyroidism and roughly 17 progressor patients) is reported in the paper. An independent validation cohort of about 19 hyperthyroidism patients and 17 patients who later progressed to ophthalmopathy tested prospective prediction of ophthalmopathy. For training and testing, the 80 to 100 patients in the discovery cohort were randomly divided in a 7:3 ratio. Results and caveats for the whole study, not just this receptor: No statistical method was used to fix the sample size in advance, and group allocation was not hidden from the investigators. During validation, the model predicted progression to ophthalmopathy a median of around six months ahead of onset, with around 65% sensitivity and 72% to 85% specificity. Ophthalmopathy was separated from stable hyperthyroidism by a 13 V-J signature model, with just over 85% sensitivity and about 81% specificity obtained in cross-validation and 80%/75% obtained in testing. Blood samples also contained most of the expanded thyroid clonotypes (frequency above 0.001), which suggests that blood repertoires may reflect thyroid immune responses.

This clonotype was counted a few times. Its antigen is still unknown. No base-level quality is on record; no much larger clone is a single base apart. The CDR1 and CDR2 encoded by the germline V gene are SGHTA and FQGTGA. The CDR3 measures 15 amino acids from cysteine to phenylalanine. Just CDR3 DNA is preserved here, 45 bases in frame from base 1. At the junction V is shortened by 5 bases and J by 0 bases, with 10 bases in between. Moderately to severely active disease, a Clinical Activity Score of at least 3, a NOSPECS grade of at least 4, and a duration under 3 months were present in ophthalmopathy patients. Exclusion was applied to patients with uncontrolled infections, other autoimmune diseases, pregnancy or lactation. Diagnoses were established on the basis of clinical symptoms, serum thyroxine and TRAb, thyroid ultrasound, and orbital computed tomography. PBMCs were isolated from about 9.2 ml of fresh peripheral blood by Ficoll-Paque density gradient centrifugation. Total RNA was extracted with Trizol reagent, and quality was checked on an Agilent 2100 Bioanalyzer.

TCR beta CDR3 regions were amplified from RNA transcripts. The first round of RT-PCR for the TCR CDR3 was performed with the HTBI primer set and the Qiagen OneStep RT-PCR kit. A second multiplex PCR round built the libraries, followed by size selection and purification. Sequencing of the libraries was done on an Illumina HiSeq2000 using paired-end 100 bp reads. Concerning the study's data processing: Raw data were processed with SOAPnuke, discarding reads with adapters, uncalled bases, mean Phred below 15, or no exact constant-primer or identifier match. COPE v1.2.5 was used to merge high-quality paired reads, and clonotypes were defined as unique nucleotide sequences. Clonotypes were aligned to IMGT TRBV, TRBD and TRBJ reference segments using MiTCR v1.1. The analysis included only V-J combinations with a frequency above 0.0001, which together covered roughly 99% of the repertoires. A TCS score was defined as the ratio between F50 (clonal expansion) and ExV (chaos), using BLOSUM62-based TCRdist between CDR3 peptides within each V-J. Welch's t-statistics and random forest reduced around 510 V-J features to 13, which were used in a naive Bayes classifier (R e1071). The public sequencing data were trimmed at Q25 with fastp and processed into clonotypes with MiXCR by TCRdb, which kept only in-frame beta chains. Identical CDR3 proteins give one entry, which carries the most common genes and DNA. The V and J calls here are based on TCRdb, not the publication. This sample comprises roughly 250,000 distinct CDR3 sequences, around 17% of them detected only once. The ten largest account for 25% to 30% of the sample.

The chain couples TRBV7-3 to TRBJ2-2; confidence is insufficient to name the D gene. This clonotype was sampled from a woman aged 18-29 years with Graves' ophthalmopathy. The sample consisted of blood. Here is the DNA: TGTGCCAGCAGCCGAATCGCCGCGAACACCGGGGAGCTGTTTTTT. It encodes CASSRIAANTGELFF.